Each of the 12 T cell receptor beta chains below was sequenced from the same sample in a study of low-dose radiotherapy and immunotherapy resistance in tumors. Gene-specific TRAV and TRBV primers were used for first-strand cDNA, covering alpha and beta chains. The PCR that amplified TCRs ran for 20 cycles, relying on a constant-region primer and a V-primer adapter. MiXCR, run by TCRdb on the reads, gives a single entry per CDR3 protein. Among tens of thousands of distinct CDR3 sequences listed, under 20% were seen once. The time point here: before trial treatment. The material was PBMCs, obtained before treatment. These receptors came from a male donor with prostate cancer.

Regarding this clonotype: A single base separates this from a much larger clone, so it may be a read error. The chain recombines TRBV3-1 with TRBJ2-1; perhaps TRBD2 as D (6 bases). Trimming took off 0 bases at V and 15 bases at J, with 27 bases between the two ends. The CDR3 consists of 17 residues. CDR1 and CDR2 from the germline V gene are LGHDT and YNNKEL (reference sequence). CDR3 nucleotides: TGTGCCAGCAGCCAAGATCTCCGGGACTCGAGGTTCCCTGGGCGGTTCTTC. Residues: CASSQDLRDSRFPGRFF.

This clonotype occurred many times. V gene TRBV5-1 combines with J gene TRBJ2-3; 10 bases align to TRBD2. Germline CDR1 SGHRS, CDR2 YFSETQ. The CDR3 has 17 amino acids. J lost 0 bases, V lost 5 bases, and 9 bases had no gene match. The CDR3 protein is CASRAGLAETSTDTQYF. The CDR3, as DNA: TGCGCCAGCAGAGCCGGACTAGCGGAAACTAGCACAGATACGCAGTATTTT.

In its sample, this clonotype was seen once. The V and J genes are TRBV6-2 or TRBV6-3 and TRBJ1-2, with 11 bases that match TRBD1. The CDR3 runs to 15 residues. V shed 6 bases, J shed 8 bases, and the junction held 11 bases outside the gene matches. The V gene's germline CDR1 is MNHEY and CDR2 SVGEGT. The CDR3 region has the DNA TGTGCCAGCAGCACAGGACAGGGGGCGACCCTCGGCTACACCTTC. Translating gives CASSTGQGATLGYTF.

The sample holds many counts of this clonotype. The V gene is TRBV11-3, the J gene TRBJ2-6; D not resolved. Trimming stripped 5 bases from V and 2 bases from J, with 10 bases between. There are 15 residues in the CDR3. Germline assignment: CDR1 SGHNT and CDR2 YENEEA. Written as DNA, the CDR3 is TGTGCCAGCAGCGGTGACTTCACTGGGGCCAACGTCCTGACTTTC. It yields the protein CASSGDFTGANVLTF.

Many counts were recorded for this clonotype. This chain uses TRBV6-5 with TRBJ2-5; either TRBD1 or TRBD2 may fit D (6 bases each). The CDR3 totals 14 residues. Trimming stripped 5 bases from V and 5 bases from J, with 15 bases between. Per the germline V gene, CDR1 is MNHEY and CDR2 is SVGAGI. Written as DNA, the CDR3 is TGTGCCAGCAGTCCTGACAGGAGGGGGGAGACCCAGTACTTC. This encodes CASSPDRRGETQYF.

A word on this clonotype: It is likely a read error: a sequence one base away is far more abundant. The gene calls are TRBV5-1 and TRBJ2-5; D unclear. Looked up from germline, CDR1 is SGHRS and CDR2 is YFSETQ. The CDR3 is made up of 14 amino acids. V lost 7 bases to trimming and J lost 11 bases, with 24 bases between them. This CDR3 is CASGPTLGGAEQYF. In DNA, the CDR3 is TGCGCCAGCGGCCCCACTTTGGGCGGAGCTGAGCAGTACTTC.

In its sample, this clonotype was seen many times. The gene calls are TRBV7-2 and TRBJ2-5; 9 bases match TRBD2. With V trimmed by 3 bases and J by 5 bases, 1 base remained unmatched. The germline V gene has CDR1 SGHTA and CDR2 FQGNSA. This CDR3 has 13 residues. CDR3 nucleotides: TGTGCCAGCAGCTTTGGGACTAGCGAGACCCAGTACTTC. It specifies CASSFGTSETQYF.

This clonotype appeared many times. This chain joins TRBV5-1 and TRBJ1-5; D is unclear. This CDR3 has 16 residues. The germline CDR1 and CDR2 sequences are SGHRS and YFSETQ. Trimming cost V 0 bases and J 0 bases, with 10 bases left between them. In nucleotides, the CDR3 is TGCGCCAGCAGCTTGGGTTTCGGCAATAGCAATCAGCCCCAGCATTTT. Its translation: CASSLGFGNSNQPQHF. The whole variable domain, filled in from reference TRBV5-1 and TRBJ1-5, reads KAGVTQTPRYLIKTRGQQVTLSCSPISGHRSVSWYQQTPGQGLQFLFEYFSETQRNKGNFPGRFSGRQFSNSRSEMNVSTLELGDSALYLCASSLGFGNSNQPQHFGDGTRLSIL.

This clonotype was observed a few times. The CDR3 here is CASSPSSESTDTQYF. The CDR3 nucleotides are TGTGCCAGCAGCCCCTCTAGCGAAAGCACAGATACGCAGTATTTT. The V and J genes are TRBV3-1 and TRBJ2-3, with D possibly matching TRBD2 (6 bases). The CDR3 sequence is 15 residues long. The germline gives CDR1 LGHDT, CDR2 YNNKEL (reference sequence). Deletions cut 4 bases from V and 0 bases from J, with 11 bases between.

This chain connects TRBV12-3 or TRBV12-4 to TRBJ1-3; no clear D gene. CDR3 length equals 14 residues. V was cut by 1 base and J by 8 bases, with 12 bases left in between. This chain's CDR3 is CASSLVRSGDTIYF. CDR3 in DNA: TGTGCCAGCAGTTTAGTTCGATCGGGAGACACCATATATTTT.

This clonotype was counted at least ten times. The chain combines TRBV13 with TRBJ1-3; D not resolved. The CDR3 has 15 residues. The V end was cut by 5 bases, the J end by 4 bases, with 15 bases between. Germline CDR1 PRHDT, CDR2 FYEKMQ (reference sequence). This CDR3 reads CASSEIRTVGNTIYF. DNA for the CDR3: TGTGCCAGCAGCGAGATTCGGACGGTCGGAAACACCATATATTTT.

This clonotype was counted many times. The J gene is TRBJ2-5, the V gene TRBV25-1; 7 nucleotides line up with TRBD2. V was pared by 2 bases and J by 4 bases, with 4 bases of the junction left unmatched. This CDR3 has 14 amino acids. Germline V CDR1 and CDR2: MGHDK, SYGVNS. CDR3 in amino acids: CASSELAGVETQYF. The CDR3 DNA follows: TGTGCCAGCAGTGAACTTGCGGGGGTAGAGACCCAGTACTTC. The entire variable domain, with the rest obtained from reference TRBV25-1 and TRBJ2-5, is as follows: EADIYQTPRYLVIGTGKKITLECSQTMGHDKMYWYQQDPGMELHLIHYSYGVNSTEKGDLSSESTVSRIRTEHFPLTLESARPSHTSQYLCASSELAGVETQYFGPGTRLLVL.